Below are 6 T cell receptor beta chains sequenced from a single sample in a study of immune evolution from preneoplasia to lung adenocarcinoma (dated by TCRdb to about 2021). The method was the immunoSEQ multiplex PCR assay. What TCRdb holds here is the immuneACCESS table cut down to in-frame rearrangements. Part of the clones is not present; checked against another copy, under half of the missing clones reflect an unresolved V gene, and the others are unexplained. This sample gives about 6,300 clones in total; 65% to 75% of them show up just once. About 9.1% of the sample comes from the top ten. Sample: FFPE adjacent normal lung tissue. Receptor source: a donor of 70 years or more with lung adenocarcinoma.

The gene calls are TRBV21-1 and TRBJ1-5. TRBV21-1 is deemed a pseudogene. This CDR3 has 15 amino acids. CDR3 DNA sequence: TGTGCCAGCAGCAAAGGGGTAGGCCACGGAAAGCCCCAGCATTTT. This translates into CASSKGVGHGKPQHF.

This clone has just a few counts. The chain joins TRBV2 to TRBJ2-3; perhaps TRBD1 as D (6 bases). The CDR3 spans 17 residues. Germline CDR1 reads SNHLY; CDR2 reads FYNNEI. V was cut by 1 base and J by 2 bases, with 16 bases left in between. The CDR3 is CASSEGALGAVTDTQYF. For the CDR3, the DNA is TGTGCCAGCAGTGAAGGGGCTTTGGGGGCCGTCACAGATACGCAGTATTTT.

The V call is TRBV11-3, the J call TRBJ2-3; D not certain. V was shortened by 5 bases and J by 1 base, with 10 bases between the two germline ends. CDR1 and CDR2 (germline): SGHNT, YENEEA. The CDR3 spans 14 residues. The CDR3 reads CASSPRRGTDTQYF. For the CDR3, the DNA is TGTGCCAGCAGCCCCCGGAGAGGCACAGATACGCAGTATTTT.

This clone has more than one count but fewer than ten. The gene calls are TRBV19 and TRBJ1-2; D remains ambiguous. CDR1 and CDR2 from the germline V gene are LNHDA and SQIVND (reference sequence). The CDR3 extends over 14 amino acids. With 5 bases removed from V and 0 bases from J, the gap between germline ends came to 10 bases. The CDR3 DNA reads TGTGCCAGTAGTCGAGGGATAGCTAACTATGGCTACACCTTC. Its protein product is CASSRGIANYGYTF.

The gene calls are TRBV27 and TRBJ2-5; either TRBD1 or TRBD2 may fit D (6 bases each). This CDR3 contains 15 residues. Germline values: CDR1 MNHEY, CDR2 SMNVEV (reference sequence). V was clipped by 6 bases and J by 5 bases, with 19 bases between them. The CDR3 region has the DNA TGTGCCAGCAGCCTAGGGGGGACACCTCGGGAGACCCAGTACTTC. Protein product: CASSLGGTPRETQYF.

The chain joins TRBV28 to TRBJ1-3; possible D gene TRBD1, 6 bases. Trimming removed 2 bases at V and 4 bases at J, with 18 bases between. The germline CDR1 and CDR2 sequences are MDHEN and SYDVKM. The CDR3 has 17 amino acids. CDR3 protein: CASSLPYGGATGNTIYF. In DNA form, the CDR3 reads TGTGCCAGCAGTTTACCCTACGGGGGGGCTACAGGAAACACCATATATTTT.